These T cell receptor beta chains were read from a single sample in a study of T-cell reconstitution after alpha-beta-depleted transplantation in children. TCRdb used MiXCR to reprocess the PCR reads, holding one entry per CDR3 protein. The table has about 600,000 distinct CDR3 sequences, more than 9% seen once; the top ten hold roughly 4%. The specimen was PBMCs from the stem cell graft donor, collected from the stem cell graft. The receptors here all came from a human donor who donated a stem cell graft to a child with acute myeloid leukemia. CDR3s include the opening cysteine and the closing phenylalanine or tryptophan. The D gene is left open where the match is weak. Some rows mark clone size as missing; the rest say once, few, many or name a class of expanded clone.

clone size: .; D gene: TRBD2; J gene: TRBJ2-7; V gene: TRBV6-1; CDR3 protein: CASLRTSGNDEQYF; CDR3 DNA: TGTGCCAGCCTCCGGACTAGCGGGAACGACGAGCAGTACTTC
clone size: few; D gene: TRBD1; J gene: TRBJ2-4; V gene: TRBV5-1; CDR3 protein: CASSLEGQGLAKNIQYF; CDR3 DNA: TGCGCCAGCAGCTTGGAGGGACAGGGACTAGCCAAAAACATTCAGTACTTC
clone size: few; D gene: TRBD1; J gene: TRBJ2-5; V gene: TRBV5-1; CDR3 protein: CASTLRTGTGQETQYF; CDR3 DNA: TGCGCCAGCACATTGCGGACCGGGACAGGGCAAGAGACCCAGTACTTC
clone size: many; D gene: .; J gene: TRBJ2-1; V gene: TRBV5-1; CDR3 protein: CASSLVTVYNEQFF; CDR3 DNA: TGCGCCAGCAGCTTGGTGACAGTTTACAATGAGCAGTTCTTC
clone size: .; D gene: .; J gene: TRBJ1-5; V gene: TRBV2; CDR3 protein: CASTRTGGGQPQHF; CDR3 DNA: TGTGCCAGCACCCGAACTGGGGGCGGGCAGCCCCAGCATTTT
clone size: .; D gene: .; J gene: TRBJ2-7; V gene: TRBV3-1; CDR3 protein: CASSSSTLEQYF; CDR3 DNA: TGTGCCAGCAGCTCTAGTACCCTTGAGCAGTACTTC
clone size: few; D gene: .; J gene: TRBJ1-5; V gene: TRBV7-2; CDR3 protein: CASSRKPNQPQHF; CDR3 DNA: TGTGCCAGCAGCCGGAAACCCAATCAGCCCCAGCATTTT
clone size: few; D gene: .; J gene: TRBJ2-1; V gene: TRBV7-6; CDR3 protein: CASSYDHPPKNNEQFF; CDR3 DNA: TGTGCCAGCAGCTACGATCACCCACCAAAGAACAATGAGCAGTTCTTC
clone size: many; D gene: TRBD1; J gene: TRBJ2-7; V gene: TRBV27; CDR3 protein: CASSLQTGSYEQYF; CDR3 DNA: TGTGCCAGCAGTCTCCAGACAGGGAGCTACGAGCAGTACTTC
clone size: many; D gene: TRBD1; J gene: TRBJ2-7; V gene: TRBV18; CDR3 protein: CASSPRDRSEQYF; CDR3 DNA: TGTGCCAGCTCACCACGGGACAGATCCGAGCAGTACTTC
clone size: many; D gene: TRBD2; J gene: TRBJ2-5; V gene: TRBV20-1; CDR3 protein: CSAKGLAGKQETQYF; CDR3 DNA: TGCAGTGCTAAGGGACTAGCGGGAAAGCAAGAGACCCAGTACTTC
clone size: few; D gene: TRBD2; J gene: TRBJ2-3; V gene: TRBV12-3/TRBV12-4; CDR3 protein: CASSPDPASGRRADTQYF; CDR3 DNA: TGTGCCAGCAGTCCGGACCCCGCTAGCGGGAGGAGGGCAGATACGCAGTATTTT
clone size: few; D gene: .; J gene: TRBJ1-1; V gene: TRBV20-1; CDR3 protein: CSTSPPDLGGTEAFF; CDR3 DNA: TGCAGTACTAGCCCCCCGGACCTTGGAGGCACTGAAGCTTTCTTT
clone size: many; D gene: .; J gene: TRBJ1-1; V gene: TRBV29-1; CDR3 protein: CSVAPWDSPMNTEAFF; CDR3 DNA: TGCAGCGTCGCCCCCTGGGATTCTCCGATGAACACTGAAGCTTTCTTT
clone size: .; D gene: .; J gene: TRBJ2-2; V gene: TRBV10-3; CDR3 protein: CAISARRGENTGELFF; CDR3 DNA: TGTGCCATCAGTGCGCGCAGGGGGGAGAACACCGGGGAGCTGTTTTTT
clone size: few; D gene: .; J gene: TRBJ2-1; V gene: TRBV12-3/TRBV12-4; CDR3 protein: CASRQSRATTPRNEQFF; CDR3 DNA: TGTGCCAGCAGACAGAGCCGGGCCACTACCCCGCGGAATGAGCAGTTCTTC
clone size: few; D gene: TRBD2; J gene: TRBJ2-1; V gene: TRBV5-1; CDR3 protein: CASNFDGTSRHNEQFF; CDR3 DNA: TGCGCCAGCAACTTCGATGGGACTAGCCGACACAATGAGCAGTTCTTC
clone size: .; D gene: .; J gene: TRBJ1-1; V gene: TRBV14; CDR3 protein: CASSPRAGEGEAFF; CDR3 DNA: TGTGCCAGCAGCCCCCGAGCAGGGGAGGGTGAAGCTTTCTTT
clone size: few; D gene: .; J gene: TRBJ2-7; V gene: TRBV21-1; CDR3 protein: CASSKAQPGLAGEEQYF; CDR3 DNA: TGTGCCAGCAGCAAAGCCCAACCGGGACTAGCGGGAGAAGAGCAGTACTTC
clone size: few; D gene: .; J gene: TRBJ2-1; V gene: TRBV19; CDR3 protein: CASSNRGQGGEQFF; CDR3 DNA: TGTGCCAGTAGTAATAGGGGGCAGGGGGGTGAGCAGTTCTTC
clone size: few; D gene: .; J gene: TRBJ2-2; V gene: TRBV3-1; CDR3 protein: CASRMGSGNTGELFF; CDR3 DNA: TGTGCCAGCCGAATGGGAAGCGGGAACACCGGGGAGCTGTTTTTT
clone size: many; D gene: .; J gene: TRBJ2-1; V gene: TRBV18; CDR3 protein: CASSPSGYEQFF; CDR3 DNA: TGTGCCAGCTCACCCTCTGGGTATGAGCAGTTCTTC
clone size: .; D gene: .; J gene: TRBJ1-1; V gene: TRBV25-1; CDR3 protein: CASRHAGNTEAFF; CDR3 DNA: TGTGCCAGCAGACATGCAGGGAACACTGAAGCTTTCTTT
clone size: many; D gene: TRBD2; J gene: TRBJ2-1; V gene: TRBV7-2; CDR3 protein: CASIPTRGGGRGIEQFF; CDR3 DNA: TGTGCCAGCATCCCCACGAGAGGTGGCGGGAGAGGGATTGAGCAGTTCTTC
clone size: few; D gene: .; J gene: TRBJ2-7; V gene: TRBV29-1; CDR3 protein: CSVEGLATYEQYF; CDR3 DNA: TGCAGCGTTGAAGGGCTTGCCACCTACGAGCAGTACTTC
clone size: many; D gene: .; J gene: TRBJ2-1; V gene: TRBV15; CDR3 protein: CATSRSGQGRSHEQFF; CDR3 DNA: TGTGCCACCAGCAGATCGGGGCAAGGGAGGTCACATGAGCAGTTCTTC
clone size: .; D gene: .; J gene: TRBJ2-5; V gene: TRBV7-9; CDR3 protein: CASSSRGQQETQYF; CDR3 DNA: TGTGCCAGCAGCTCCCGGGGGCAACAAGAGACCCAGTACTTC
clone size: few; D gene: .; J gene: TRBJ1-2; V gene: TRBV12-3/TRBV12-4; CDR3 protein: CAKVYTVQGNSGYTF; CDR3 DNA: TGTGCCAAAGTTTATACGGTCCAGGGGAACTCTGGCTACACCTTC
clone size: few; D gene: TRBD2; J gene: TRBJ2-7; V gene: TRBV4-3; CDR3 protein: CASSQELAGNYEQYF; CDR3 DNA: TGCGCCAGCAGCCAGGAACTAGCGGGCAACTACGAGCAGTACTTC
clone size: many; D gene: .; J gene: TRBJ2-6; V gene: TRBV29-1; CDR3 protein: CSVDAVGANVLTF; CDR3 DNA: TGCAGCGTTGATGCGGTTGGGGCCAACGTCCTGACTTTC